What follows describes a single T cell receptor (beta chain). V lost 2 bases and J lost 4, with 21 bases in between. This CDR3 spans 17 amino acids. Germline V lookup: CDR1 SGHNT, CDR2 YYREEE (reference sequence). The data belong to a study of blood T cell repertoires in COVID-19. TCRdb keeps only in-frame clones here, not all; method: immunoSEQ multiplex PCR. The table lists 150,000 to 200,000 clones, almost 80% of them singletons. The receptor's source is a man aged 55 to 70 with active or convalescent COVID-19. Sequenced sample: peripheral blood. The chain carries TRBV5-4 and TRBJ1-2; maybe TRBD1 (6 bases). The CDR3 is CASSLGEKGEGGYGYTF. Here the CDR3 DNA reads TGTGCCAGCAGCTTAGGGGAAAAGGGGGAAGGTGGCTATGGCTACACCTTC.